The source of this T cell receptor (beta chain) is a study of long-term antiretroviral therapy in people with HIV. Per germline, CDR1 GTSNPN and CDR2 SVGIG (reference sequence). V was clipped by 2 bases and J by 0 bases, with 5 bases between them. The CDR3 has 13 amino acids. Version v3.0 of the immunoSEQ assay was performed at survey level. TCRdb's table, derived via immunoSEQ multiplex PCR, lists solely in-frame clones and lacks some. The table records tens of thousands of clones, around 84% of them present only once. This specimen consisted of unsorted PBMCs, obtained 0.1 years before starting antiretroviral therapy. The TCR comes from a man in his late teens or twenties with HIV. The chain uses TRBV30 and TRBJ1-3; D gene uncertain. CDR3 nucleotides: TGTGCCTGGAGTTCGGGCTCTGGAAACACCATATATTTT. Its protein is CAWSSGSGNTIYF.